Below are 8 T cell receptor beta chains sequenced from a single sample in a study of blood T cell repertoires in COVID-19. Using immunoSEQ multiplex PCR, the repertoire was profiled, and TCRdb retains in-frame clones only, with some absent. This sample has some 80,000 clones, with about 79% found just once. Sequences were obtained from peripheral blood. All receptors come from a woman in her fifties or sixties with acute or convalescent COVID-19.

The chain has TRBV5-4 and TRBJ1-1; maybe TRBD1 (6 bases). Trimming left V 2 bases short and J 0 bases short, with 8 bases between. The CDR3 contains 14 residues. CDR1 and CDR2 (germline): SGHNT, YYREEE (reference sequence). CDR3 region: CASSFTGMNTEAFF. As DNA, the CDR3 is TGTGCCAGCAGCTTTACAGGGATGAACACTGAAGCTTTCTTT.

The chain is built from TRBV9 and TRBJ2-7; 14 bases match TRBD2. CDR1 SGDLS and CDR2 YYNGEE come from the germline V gene. Trimming took 3 bases from V and 3 from J; bases not matched to a gene: 2. This CDR3 spans 15 amino acids. As DNA, the CDR3 is TGTGCCAGCAGCGAAGGACTAGCGGGAGGCTACGAGCAGTACTTC. This sequence encodes CASSEGLAGGYEQYF.

The chain carries TRBV9 and TRBJ1-2, with 10 bases aligning to TRBD1. CDR3 length: 15 amino acids. Per the germline V gene, CDR1 is SGDLS and CDR2 is YYNGEE. The V gene end was trimmed by 2 bases and the J gene end by 4 bases; junction bases not matched to a gene: 5. In nucleotides, the CDR3 is TGTGCCAGCAGCGTCCGGGACAGGGGTAGCTATGGCTACACCTTC. It codes for CASSVRDRGSYGYTF.

The chain carries TRBV7-2 and TRBJ1-3; D uncertain. The germline V gene has CDR1 SGHTA and CDR2 FQGNSA. With 3 bases removed from V and 0 bases from J, the gap between germline ends came to 6 bases. This CDR3 region has 14 residues. As DNA, the CDR3 is TGTGCCAGCAGCTTCGGAGGCTCTGGAAACACCATATATTTT. It specifies CASSFGGSGNTIYF.

J is TRBJ1-6 and V is TRBV30, with a weak D call TRBD1 (6 bases). Trimming took off 3 bases at V and 7 bases at J, with 22 bases between the two ends. Looked up from germline, CDR1 is GTSNPN and CDR2 is SVGIG (reference sequence). This CDR3 spans 17 amino acids. The CDR3 DNA follows: TGTGCCTGGAGCGCCGGGACACCAGCGAGACCAAATTCACCCCTCCACTTT. Its protein product is CAWSAGTPARPNSPLHF.

The chain recombines TRBV24-1 with TRBJ2-5; 9 bases fit TRBD1. Germline V gene lookup returns CDR1 KGHDR and CDR2 SFDVKD. The V and J ends lost 2 bases and 1 base, in that order; junction bases with no gene match: 1. The CDR3 spans 15 residues. The CDR3 loop is CATSDSGQGQETQYF. CDR3 coding DNA: TGTGCCACCAGTGATTCGGGACAGGGCCAAGAGACCCAGTACTTC.

This chain joins TRBV5-1 and TRBJ2-7; 7 bases are shared with TRBD1. CDR1 is SGHRS and CDR2 is YFSETQ in the germline V gene. The CDR3 runs 17 residues. Losses at the gene ends were 0 bases for V and 2 bases for J; bases not matched to a gene: 11. CDR3 sequence: CASSLVDDRDSPYEQYF. CDR3 coding DNA: TGCGCCAGCAGCTTGGTCGACGACCGGGACAGCCCCTACGAGCAGTACTTC.

The rearrangement uses TRBV12-3 or TRBV12-4 and TRBJ2-4; D uncertain. The CDR3 totals 13 residues. V dropped 3 bases and J dropped 8 bases, with 11 bases sitting between them. CDR3 in DNA: TGTGCCAGCAGTTTGGGCCCCTTGTACATTCAGTACTTC. It encodes CASSLGPLYIQYF.